Listed below are T cell receptor beta chains from one sample, sequenced in a study of shared clonotypes between healthy human individuals. Produced via immunoSEQ multiplex PCR; TCRdb's table is partial and in-frame only. Found here are some 2.3 million clones, approximately 93% of them singletons; the top ten hold around 0.4%. Specimen: naive CD4+ T cells from PBMCs. The receptors derive from a man between 18 and 35 years old in good health. Some clones in this sample may be carry-over from other donors' samples. The CDR3 runs from the conserved cysteine through the conserved F or W. The D gene is left open where the match is weak. Some rows mark clone size as missing; the rest say once, few, many or name a class of expanded clone.

J	D	size	V	CDR3	DNA
TRBJ1-1	-	-	TRBV2	CASIAPSHTEAFF	TGTGCCAGCATTGCTCCGTCCCACACTGAAGCTTTCTTT
TRBJ1-1	TRBD1	-	TRBV5-6	CASSLPSRTGTEAFF	TGTGCCAGCAGCTTGCCGTCCCGGACAGGGACTGAAGCTTTCTTT
TRBJ2-3	TRBD2	once	TRBV9	CASSPRDWSGVTDTQYF	TGTGCCAGCAGCCCCCGAGATTGGAGCGGGGTCACAGATACGCAGTATTTT
TRBJ1-2	-	-	TRBV7-2	CASSLGGPYGYTF	TGTGCCAGCAGCTTAGGAGGGCCCTATGGCTACACCTTC
TRBJ2-1	-	-	TRBV2	CASSQDRYNEQFF	TGTGCCAGCAGCCAAGACAGATACAATGAGCAGTTCTTC
TRBJ1-5	-	-	TRBV7-9	CAGSGGSNQPQHF	TGTGCCGGCTCCGGGGGAAGCAATCAGCCCCAGCATTTT
TRBJ2-7	-	-	TRBV7-6	CASSPGGGRYEQYF	TGTGCCAGCAGCCCCGGGGGAGGAAGGTACGAGCAGTACTTC
TRBJ1-1	TRBD1	-	TRBV18	CASSPKDRGSTEAFF	TGTGCCAGCTCACCTAAGGACAGGGGGAGCACTGAAGCTTTCTTT
TRBJ2-5	TRBD1	-	TRBV2	CASSFDRGRETQYF	TGTGCCAGCAGTTTTGACAGGGGGCGAGAGACCCAGTACTTC
TRBJ1-5	TRBD1	-	TRBV10-2	CASSDINRGNQPQHF	TGCGCCAGCAGTGATATTAACAGGGGGAACCAGCCCCAGCATTTT
TRBJ2-7	-	-	TRBV7-9	CASSSSRDTSSYEQYF	TGTGCCAGCAGCTCTTCCAGGGACACTAGCTCCTACGAGCAGTACTTC
TRBJ2-5	-	few	TRBV6-5	CASSYSGRRETQYF	TGTGCCAGCAGTTACTCGGGCAGGAGGGAGACCCAGTACTTC
TRBJ1-1	-	-	TRBV18	CASSPLRGGNTEAFF	TGTGCCAGCTCACCACTAAGGGGAGGGAACACTGAAGCTTTCTTT
TRBJ1-2	TRBD1	-	TRBV6-5	CASSRTGDYGYTF	TGTGCCAGCAGCCGGACAGGGGACTATGGCTACACCTTC
TRBJ1-4	-	-	TRBV27	CASSLSRVTEKLFF	TGTGCCAGCAGTTTATCCAGGGTGACTGAAAAACTGTTTTTT
TRBJ1-1	-	-	TRBV7-6	CASSHITGKTEAFF	TGTGCCAGCAGCCATATAACAGGGAAAACTGAAGCTTTCTTT
TRBJ2-4	-	once	TRBV2	CASSGGRDEYF	TGTGCCAGCAGTGGGGGGCGGGACGAATACTTC
TRBJ2-2	TRBD2	-	TRBV9	CASSVGLARAGELFF	TGTGCCAGCAGCGTAGGACTAGCGCGGGCCGGGGAGCTGTTTTTT
TRBJ2-7	-	-	TRBV9	CASSPRSVTSYEQYF	TGTGCCAGCAGCCCCCGGAGCGTCACCTCCTACGAGCAGTACTTC
TRBJ1-1	-	-	TRBV7-9	CASSLNRNTEAFF	TGTGCCAGCAGCTTAAACCGGAACACTGAAGCTTTCTTT
TRBJ2-2	TRBD2	-	TRBV6-4	CASSDSLAVPGELFF	TGTGCCAGCAGTGACTCCCTAGCGGTCCCCGGGGAGCTGTTTTTT
TRBJ2-1	TRBD2	-	TRBV5-1	CASSLGTPGGEQFF	TGCGCCAGCAGCTTAGGGACTCCGGGAGGGGAGCAGTTCTTC
TRBJ1-5	-	-	TRBV6-6	CASSFPGSVHQPQHF	TGTGCCAGCAGTTTTCCCGGCAGTGTGCACCAGCCCCAGCATTTT
TRBJ2-1	TRBD2	-	TRBV5-4	CASSLAIGTSGSNEQFF	TGTGCCAGCAGCTTGGCCATAGGGACTAGCGGGAGTAATGAGCAGTTCTTC
TRBJ1-2	-	few	TRBV11-2	CASSFFPQNGYTF	TGTGCCAGCAGCTTCTTTCCGCAGAATGGCTACACCTTC
TRBJ2-7	-	-	TRBV19	CASTQGSQLGSYEQYF	TGTGCCAGTACCCAGGGTAGCCAGCTGGGCTCCTACGAGCAGTACTTC
TRBJ2-3	TRBD1	-	TRBV7-3	CASSLRTGSGQYF	TGTGCCAGCAGCTTGAGGACAGGGTCGGGGCAGTATTTT
TRBJ2-3	-	-	TRBV7-2	CASSVPLASRTDTQYF	TGTGCCAGCAGCGTACCGCTAGCGTCGCGCACAGATACGCAGTATTTT
TRBJ2-1	-	-	TRBV10-2	CASSAGGKFEQFF	TGCGCCAGCAGTGCGGGCGGGAAGTTTGAGCAGTTCTTC
TRBJ2-7	TRBD1	-	TRBV15	CATSRETGIASYEQYF	TGTGCCACCAGCAGAGAGACAGGGATCGCCTCCTACGAGCAGTACTTC
TRBJ1-4	TRBD1	once	TRBV30	CAWSGTGVNEKLFF	TGTGCCTGGAGTGGGACAGGGGTTAATGAAAAACTGTTTTTT
TRBJ2-5	-	-	TRBV21-1	CASRATGRQETQYF	TGTGCCAGCAGGGCGACGGGACGTCAAGAGACCCAGTACTTC
TRBJ2-3	-	-	TRBV19	CAAHGHSNTDTQYF	TGTGCCGCCCATGGGCACTCTAACACAGATACGCAGTATTTT
TRBJ2-2	TRBD2	-	TRBV10-3	CAIGLAGIGTGELFF	TGTGCCATTGGACTAGCGGGAATAGGAACCGGGGAGCTGTTTTTT
TRBJ1-3	-	-	TRBV18	CASSESHSSGNTIYF	TGTGCCAGCTCAGAGTCGCATAGCTCTGGAAACACCATATATTTT
TRBJ2-7	-	-	TRBV4-2	CASSQEGRPYEQYF	TGTGCCAGCAGCCAAGAGGGTCGACCCTACGAGCAGTACTTC
TRBJ2-3	-	-	TRBV5-1	CASSAPTGLLTDTQYF	TGCGCCAGCAGCGCCCCGACGGGACTCCTAACAGATACGCAGTATTTT
TRBJ2-1	-	-	TRBV10-3	CAISEGVYNEQFF	TGTGCCATCAGTGAGGGAGTTTACAATGAGCAGTTCTTC
TRBJ2-1	TRBD1	-	TRBV6-1	CASSESPGRGTGGLYEQFF	TGTGCCAGCAGTGAATCCCCGGGAAGGGGGACAGGGGGTCTGTATGAGCAGTTCTTC
TRBJ2-2	-	-	TRBV28	CAAVGSLNTGELFF	TGTGCCGCGGTCGGGTCATTGAACACCGGGGAGCTGTTTTTT
TRBJ2-5	TRBD1	-	TRBV25-1	CASSESGQVYQETQYF	TGTGCCAGCAGTGAATCGGGACAGGTATACCAAGAGACCCAGTACTTC